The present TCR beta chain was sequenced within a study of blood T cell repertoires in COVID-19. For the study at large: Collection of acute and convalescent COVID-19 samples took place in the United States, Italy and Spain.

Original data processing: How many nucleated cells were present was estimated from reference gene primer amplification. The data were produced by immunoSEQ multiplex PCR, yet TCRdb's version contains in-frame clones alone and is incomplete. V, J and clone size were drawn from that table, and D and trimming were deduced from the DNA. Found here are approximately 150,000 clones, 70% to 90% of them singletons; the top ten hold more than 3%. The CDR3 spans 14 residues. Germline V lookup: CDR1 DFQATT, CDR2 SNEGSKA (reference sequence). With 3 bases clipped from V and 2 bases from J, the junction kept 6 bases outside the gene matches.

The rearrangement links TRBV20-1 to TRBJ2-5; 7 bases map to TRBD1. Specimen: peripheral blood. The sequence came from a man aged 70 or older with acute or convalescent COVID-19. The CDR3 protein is CSASSGTAQETQYF. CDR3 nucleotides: TGCAGTGCTAGTTCCGGGACAGCTCAAGAGACCCAGTACTTC.